This T cell receptor (beta chain) was observed in a study of T cell responses to AZD1222 COVID-19 vaccine. Study-wide points: Spike-specific TCR breadth and depth rose after two AZD1222 doses.

Of note for this clone: Its antigen is still unknown.

Assay: immunoSEQ multiplex PCR; the TCRdb copy retains only in-frame clones and omits some. The sample lists about 140,000 clones, roughly 90% occurring once. This sequence originates from an adult in good health. The sample was peripheral blood, taken on day 0 of AZD1222 vaccination.

The CDR3 reads CASSESGDDTQYF. The CDR3 coding sequence is TGCGCCAGCAGTGAGTCCGGGGACGATACGCAGTATTTT. This chain links TRBV10-1 with TRBJ2-3; D may correspond to TRBD1 or TRBD2 (5 bases each). The germline V gene encodes CDR1 WNHNN and CDR2 SYGVQD (reference sequence). The CDR3 has 13 residues. V gave up 0 bases and J gave up 6 bases, with 7 bases separating them.